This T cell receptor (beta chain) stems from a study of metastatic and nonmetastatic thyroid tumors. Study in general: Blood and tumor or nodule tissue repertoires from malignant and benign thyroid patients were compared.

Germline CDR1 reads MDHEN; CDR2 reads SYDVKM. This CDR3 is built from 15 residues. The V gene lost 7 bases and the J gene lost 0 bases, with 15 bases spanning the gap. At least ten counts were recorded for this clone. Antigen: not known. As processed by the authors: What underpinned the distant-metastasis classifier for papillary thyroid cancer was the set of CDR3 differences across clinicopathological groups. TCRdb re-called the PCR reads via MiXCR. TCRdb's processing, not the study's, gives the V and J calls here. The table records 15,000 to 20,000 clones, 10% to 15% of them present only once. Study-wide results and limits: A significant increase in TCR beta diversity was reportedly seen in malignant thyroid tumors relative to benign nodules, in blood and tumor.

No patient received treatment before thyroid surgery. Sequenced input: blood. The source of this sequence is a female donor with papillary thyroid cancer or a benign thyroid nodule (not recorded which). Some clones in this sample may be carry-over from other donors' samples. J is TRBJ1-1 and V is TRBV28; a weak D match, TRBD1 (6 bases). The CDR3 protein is CASTGLDRMNTEAFF. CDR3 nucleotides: TGTGCCAGCACCGGGCTAGACAGGATGAACACTGAAGCTTTCTTT.